This TCR beta chain was captured in a study of regulatory T cells in long-lasting Graves disease. The V and J ends lost 5 bases and 7 bases respectively, with 15 bases between them. This CDR3 spans 14 amino acids. Germline V gives CDR1 LGHNT, CDR2 FRNRAP. Time point meaning: newly diagnosed GD, antithyroid drugs for less than 3 months. Generation of the TCR library employed RNA extracted from PBMCs. Library construction for TCR beta used iRepertoire HTBI primers and Arm-PCR of CDR3 regions. Per the authors' pipeline: Across samples, about 56 TRBV and some 14 TRBJ segments were found. Using its own MiXCR run on the multiplex PCR reads, TCRdb lists one record per CDR3 protein. The V and J calls and clone size come from TCRdb's table, not from the authors' own analysis. This table has about 620,000 distinct CDR3 sequences, approximately 15% appearing once. This sample also belongs to another study, concerning T cells in Graves' hyperthyroidism and ophthalmopathy. From that study: Graves' hyperthyroidism without ophthalmopathy progression within 18 months was termed stable. An initial round of RT-PCR targeting the TCR CDR3 relied on the HTBI primer set. Appearing also in blood were most of the thyroid clonotypes expanded above 0.001.

Sequences were derived from peripheral blood mononuclear cells (PBMCs), sampled at new diagnosis, from a patient treated with antithyroid drugs. The V and J genes are TRBV12-5 and TRBJ2-1; the D is unclear. The source of this sequence is a woman aged 25 to 39 with Graves disease. The CDR3 nucleotides read TGTGCTAGTGGTCCTTTATCCCTAAGGAATGAGCAGTTCTTC. Translated, it gives CASGPLSLRNEQFF.